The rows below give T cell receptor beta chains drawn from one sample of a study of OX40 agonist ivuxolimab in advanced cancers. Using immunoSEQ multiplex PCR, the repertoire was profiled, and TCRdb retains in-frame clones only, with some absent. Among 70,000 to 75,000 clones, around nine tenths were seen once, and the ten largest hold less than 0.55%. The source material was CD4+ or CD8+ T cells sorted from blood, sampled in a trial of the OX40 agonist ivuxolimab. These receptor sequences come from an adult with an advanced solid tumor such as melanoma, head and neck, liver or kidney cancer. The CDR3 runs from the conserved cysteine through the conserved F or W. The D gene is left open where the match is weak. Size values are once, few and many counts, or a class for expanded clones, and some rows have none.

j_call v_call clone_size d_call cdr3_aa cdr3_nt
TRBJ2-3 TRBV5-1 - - CASSLGDPADTQYF TGCGCCAGCAGCTTGGGGGACCCGGCAGATACGCAGTATTTT
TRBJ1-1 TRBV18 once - CASSVGEARGTEAFF TGTGCCAGCTCAGTGGGGGAGGCCCGTGGCACTGAAGCTTTCTTT
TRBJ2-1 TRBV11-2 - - CASSSRPSYNEQFF TGTGCCAGCAGCTCTCGGCCTTCCTACAATGAGCAGTTCTTC
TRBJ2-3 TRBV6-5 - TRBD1 CASSLGTGSTDTQYF TGTGCCAGCAGTTTGGGGACAGGGAGCACAGATACGCAGTATTTT
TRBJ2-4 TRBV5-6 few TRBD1 CASSPTWDRVQNIQYF TGTGCCAGCAGCCCTACATGGGACAGGGTGCAGAACATTCAGTACTTC
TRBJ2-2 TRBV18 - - CASSQGLTNTGELFF TGTGCCAGCTCACAGGGACTGACGAACACCGGGGAGCTGTTTTTT
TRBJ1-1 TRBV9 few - CASSLLGGVNTEAFF TGTGCCAGCAGCCTCCTAGGGGGAGTGAACACTGAAGCTTTCTTT
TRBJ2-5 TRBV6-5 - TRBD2 CASRYSGSSRETQYF TGTGCCAGCAGATATAGCGGGAGCAGTCGAGAGACCCAGTACTTC
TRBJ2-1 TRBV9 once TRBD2 CASSPLLAGEGGGEQFF TGTGCCAGCAGCCCACTGTTAGCGGGAGAGGGGGGAGGGGAGCAGTTCTTC
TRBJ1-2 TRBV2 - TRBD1 CASTGDRAANYGYTF TGTGCCAGCACGGGGGACAGGGCCGCCAACTATGGCTACACCTTC
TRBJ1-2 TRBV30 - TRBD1 CAWSDGTAATGYTF TGTGCCTGGAGTGATGGGACAGCTGCTACAGGCTACACCTTC
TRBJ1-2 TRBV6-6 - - CASLGRGAGGYTF TGTGCCAGCCTAGGGAGGGGGGCAGGTGGCTACACCTTC
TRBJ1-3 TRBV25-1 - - CASSGAAGNTIYF TGTGCCAGCAGTGGAGCAGCTGGAAACACCATATATTTT
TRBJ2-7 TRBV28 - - CASSGAKAQSSYEQYF TGTGCCAGCTCCGGTGCGAAGGCCCAAAGCTCCTACGAGCAGTACTTC
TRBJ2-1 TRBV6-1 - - CASSHRDNEQFF TGTGCCAGTAGCCACAGGGATAATGAGCAGTTCTTC
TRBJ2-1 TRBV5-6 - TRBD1 CASSKPGQGNINEQFF TGTGCCAGCAGCAAGCCGGGACAGGGGAACATCAATGAGCAGTTCTTC
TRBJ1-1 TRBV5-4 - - CASNPAKMNTEAFF TGTGCCAGCAACCCGGCAAAGATGAACACTGAAGCTTTCTTT
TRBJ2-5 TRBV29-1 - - CSVDGQVQETQYF TGCAGCGTTGATGGGCAGGTACAAGAGACCCAGTACTTC
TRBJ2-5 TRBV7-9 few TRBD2 CAQSAGGPQETQYF TGTGCCCAGAGCGCGGGGGGTCCCCAAGAGACCCAGTACTTC
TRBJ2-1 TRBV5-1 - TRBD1 CASSLTGGNNEQFF TGCGCCAGCAGCTTGACAGGGGGGAACAATGAGCAGTTCTTC
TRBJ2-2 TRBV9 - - CASSVLNKRRQNTGELFF TGTGCCAGCAGCGTCCTGAACAAAAGACGGCAGAACACCGGGGAGCTGTTTTTT
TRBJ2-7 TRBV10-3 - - CAISTDGPYEQYF TGTGCCATCAGCACGGACGGCCCCTACGAGCAGTACTTC
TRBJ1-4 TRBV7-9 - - CASSKAHSGEKLFF TGTGCCAGCAGCAAAGCTCATTCGGGGGAAAAACTGTTTTTT
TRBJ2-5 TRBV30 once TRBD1 CAWDRGGETQYF TGTGCCTGGGACAGGGGGGGGGAGACCCAGTACTTC
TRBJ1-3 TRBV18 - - CASSPPSSSGNTIYF TGTGCCAGCTCACCACCCTCTTCCTCTGGAAACACCATATATTTT
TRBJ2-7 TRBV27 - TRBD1 CASSPPGQGNYEQYF TGTGCCAGCAGTCCCCCCGGACAGGGCAATTACGAGCAGTACTTC
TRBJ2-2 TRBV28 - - CASSFTTGRNTGELFF TGTGCCAGCAGTTTTACGACAGGACGGAATACCGGGGAGCTGTTTTTT
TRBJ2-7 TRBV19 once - CASRRELNSYEQYF TGTGCCAGTAGACGTGAACTTAACTCCTACGAGCAGTACTTC
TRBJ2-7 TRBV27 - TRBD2 CASNGAGGLAGQQYF TGTGCCAGCAATGGGGCAGGGGGACTAGCGGGTCAGCAGTACTTC
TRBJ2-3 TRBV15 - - CATSRDVGWETNTQYF TGTGCCACCAGCAGAGATGTTGGTTGGGAGACAAATACGCAGTATTTT
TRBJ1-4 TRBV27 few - CASSSEGKATNEKLFF TGTGCCAGCAGTTCCGAGGGGAAGGCAACTAATGAAAAACTGTTTTTT
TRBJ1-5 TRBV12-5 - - CASGLVLGRPNSNQPQHF TGTGCTAGTGGTTTGGTACTGGGCCGACCGAATAGCAATCAGCCCCAGCATTTT
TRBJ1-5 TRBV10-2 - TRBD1 CASSDWGTGGFNQPQHF TGCGCCAGCAGTGATTGGGGGACAGGGGGCTTCAACCAGCCCCAGCATTTT
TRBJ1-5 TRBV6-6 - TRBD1 CASSYGDRGQPQHF TGTGCCAGCAGTTACGGGGACAGGGGTCAGCCCCAGCATTTT
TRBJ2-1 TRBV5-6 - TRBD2 CASSQNGGTSGSGEQFF TGTGCCAGCAGCCAAAACGGGGGGACTAGCGGGAGTGGCGAGCAGTTCTTC
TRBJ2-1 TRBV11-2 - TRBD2 CASSILAGIEQFF TGTGCCAGCAGCATACTAGCGGGAATTGAGCAGTTCTTC
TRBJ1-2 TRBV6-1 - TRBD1 CASSEARQGILRGYTF TGTGCCAGCAGTGAAGCCCGACAGGGGATCCTTCGCGGCTACACCTTC
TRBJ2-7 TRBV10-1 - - CASSEGQGGFYEQYF TGCGCCAGCAGTGAGGGCCAGGGGGGGTTCTACGAGCAGTACTTC
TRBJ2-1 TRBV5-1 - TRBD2 CASSSRLSGSGNEQFF TGCGCCAGCAGCTCACGACTAAGCGGGAGTGGGAATGAGCAGTTCTTC
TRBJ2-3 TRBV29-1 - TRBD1 CSVDGRGSTDTQYF TGCAGCGTTGATGGCAGGGGGTCCACAGATACGCAGTATTTT
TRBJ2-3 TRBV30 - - CAWRGQTLAVPGYF TGTGCCTGGAGGGGACAAACTTTAGCGGTACCAGGGTATTTT
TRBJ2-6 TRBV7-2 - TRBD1 CASSSGQVRSGANVLTF TGTGCCAGCAGCTCTGGACAGGTCCGCTCTGGGGCCAACGTCCTGACTTTC
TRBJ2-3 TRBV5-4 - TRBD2 CASSPGGDSFTDTQYF TGTGCCAGCAGCCCCGGGGGGGACTCCTTCACAGATACGCAGTATTTT
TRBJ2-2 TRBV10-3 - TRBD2 CAISEGGVGELFF TGTGCCATCAGTGAGGGGGGGGTCGGGGAGCTGTTTTTT
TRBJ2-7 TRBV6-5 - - CASSYGTLSYEQYF TGTGCCAGCAGTTACGGGACTCTATCCTACGAGCAGTACTTC
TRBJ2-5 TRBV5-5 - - CASSPLGGTQETQYF TGTGCCAGCAGCCCCCTCGGCGGGACCCAAGAGACCCAGTACTTC